This TCR beta chain was sequenced in a study of blood T cell repertoires in COVID-19. The germline gives CDR1 LNHDA, CDR2 SQIVND (reference sequence). The germline V and J ends were trimmed by 5 bases and 9 bases, with 19 bases remaining between them. The CDR3 covers 14 residues. Some clones are missing from TCRdb's copy, which holds only in-frame ones; the method was immunoSEQ multiplex PCR. The sample includes about 50,000 clones, around 81% seen only once; the top ten take about 7.3%. The chain recombines TRBV19 with TRBJ2-5; D gene uncertain. This clonotype was obtained from a man in his 70s with active COVID-19. Material for sequencing was peripheral blood. The CDR3 is CASSPREEWVAQYF. In DNA form, the CDR3 reads TGTGCCAGTAGTCCTCGAGAGGAATGGGTCGCCCAGTACTTC.